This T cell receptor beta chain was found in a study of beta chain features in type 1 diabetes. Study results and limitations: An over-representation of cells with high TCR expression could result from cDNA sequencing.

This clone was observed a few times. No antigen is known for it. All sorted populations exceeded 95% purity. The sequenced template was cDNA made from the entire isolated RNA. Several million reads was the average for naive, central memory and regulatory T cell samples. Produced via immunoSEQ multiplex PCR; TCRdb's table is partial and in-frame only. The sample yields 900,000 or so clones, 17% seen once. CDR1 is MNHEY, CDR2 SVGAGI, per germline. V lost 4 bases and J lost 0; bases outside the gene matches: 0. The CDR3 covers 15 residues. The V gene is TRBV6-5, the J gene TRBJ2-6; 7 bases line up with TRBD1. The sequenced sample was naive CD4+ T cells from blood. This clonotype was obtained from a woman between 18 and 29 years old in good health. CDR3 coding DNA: TGTGCCAGCAGTTGGACAGGCTCTGGGGCCAACGTCCTGACTTTC. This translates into CASSWTGSGANVLTF.